This T cell receptor beta chain was observed in a study of blood T cell repertoires in COVID-19. Across the study: Donors in the United States, Italy and Spain gave samples during acute or convalescent COVID-19. In each case, the material was cDNA or gDNA derived from T cells, B-cell-depleted T cells, or PBMCs.

Germline lookup yields CDR1 SEHNR and CDR2 FQNEAQ (reference sequence). This CDR3 is built from 13 residues. V dropped 5 bases and J dropped 5 bases, with 12 bases sitting between them. Under the authors' procedure: Reference gene primers were amplified, and this amplification served to estimate nucleated cell counts. Measured with immunoSEQ multiplex PCR; TCRdb has only the in-frame clones, and not every one. That table is the source of V, J and clone size, and D and trimming were worked out from the DNA. The table lists 200,000 to 250,000 clones, 80% to 90% of them singletons. The chain employs TRBV7-9 and TRBJ1-1, with no clear D. This receptor was identified in a woman of 80 years or more with active or convalescent COVID-19. The specimen was peripheral blood. CDR3 protein: CASSPRVLTEAFF. Here the CDR3 DNA reads TGTGCCAGCAGCCCGAGGGTACTGACTGAAGCTTTCTTT. The full variable domain, its missing parts supplied by reference TRBV7-9 and TRBJ1-1, is DTGVSQNPRHKITKRGQNVTFRCDPISEHNRLYWYRQTLGQGPEFLTYFQNEAQLEKSRLLSDRFSAERPKGSFSTLEIQRTEQGDSAMYLCASSPRVLTEAFFGQGTRLTVV.